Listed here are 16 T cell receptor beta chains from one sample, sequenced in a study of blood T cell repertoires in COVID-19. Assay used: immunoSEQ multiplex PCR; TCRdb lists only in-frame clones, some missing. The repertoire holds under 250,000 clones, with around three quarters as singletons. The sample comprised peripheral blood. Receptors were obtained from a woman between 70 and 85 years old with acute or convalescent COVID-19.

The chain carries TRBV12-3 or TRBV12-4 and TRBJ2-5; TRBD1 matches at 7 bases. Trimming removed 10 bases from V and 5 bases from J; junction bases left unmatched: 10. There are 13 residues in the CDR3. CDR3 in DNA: TGTGCCACACACAGACAGGGTGAGGAGACCCAGTACTTC. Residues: CATHRQGEETQYF.

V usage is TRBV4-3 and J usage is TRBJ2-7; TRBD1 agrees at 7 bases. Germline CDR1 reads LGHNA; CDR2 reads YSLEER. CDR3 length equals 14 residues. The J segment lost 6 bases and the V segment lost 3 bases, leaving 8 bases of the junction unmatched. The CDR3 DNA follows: TGCGCCAGCAGCCAGAAGGGACAGACCGCCGAGCAGTACTTC. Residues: CASSQKGQTAEQYF.

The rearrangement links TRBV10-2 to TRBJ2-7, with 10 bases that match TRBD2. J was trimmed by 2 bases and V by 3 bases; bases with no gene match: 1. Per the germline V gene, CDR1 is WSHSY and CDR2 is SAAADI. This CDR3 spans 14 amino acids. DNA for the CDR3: TGCGCCAGCAGTGATAGCGGGGGGCCCTACGAGCAGTACTTC. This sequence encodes CASSDSGGPYEQYF.

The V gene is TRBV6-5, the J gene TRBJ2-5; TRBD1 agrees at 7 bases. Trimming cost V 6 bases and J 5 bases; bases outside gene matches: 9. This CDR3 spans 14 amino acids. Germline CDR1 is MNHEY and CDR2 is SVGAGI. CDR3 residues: CASSSGTGAETQYF. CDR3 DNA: TGTGCCAGCAGCTCCGGCACAGGGGCCGAGACCCAGTACTTC.

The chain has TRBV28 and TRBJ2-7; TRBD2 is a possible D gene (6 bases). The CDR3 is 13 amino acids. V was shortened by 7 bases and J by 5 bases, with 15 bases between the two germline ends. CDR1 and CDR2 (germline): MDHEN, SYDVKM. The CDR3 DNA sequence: TGTGCCAGCATTCGGAGGGCCGGCAACGAGCAGTACTTC. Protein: CASIRRAGNEQYF.

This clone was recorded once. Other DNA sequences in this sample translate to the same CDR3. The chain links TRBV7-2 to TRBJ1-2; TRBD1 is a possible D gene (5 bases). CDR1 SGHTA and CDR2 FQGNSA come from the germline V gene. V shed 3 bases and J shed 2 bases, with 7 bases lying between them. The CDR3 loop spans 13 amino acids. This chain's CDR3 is CASSLAGNYGYTF. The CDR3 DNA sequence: TGTGCCAGCAGCTTGGCAGGGAACTATGGCTACACCTTC.

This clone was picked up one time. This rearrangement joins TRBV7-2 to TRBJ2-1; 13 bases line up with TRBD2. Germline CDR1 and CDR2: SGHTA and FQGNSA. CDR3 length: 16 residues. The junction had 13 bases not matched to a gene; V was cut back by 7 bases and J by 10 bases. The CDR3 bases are TGTGCCAGCACCTCTCGCGGGACTAGCGGGGTCCCCGAGCAGTTCTTC. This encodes CASTSRGTSGVPEQFF.

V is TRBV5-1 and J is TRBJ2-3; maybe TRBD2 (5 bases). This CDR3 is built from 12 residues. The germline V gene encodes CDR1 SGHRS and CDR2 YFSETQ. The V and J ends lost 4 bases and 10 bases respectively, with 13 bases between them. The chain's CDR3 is CASSGSSIAQYF. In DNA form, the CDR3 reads TGCGCCAGCAGCGGTTCTAGCATAGCGCAGTATTTT.

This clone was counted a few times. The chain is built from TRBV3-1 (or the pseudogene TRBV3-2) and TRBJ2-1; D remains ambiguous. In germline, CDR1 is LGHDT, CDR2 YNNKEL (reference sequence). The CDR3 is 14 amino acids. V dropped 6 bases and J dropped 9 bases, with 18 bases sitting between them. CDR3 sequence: CASSLRVPSSEQFF. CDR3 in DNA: TGTGCCAGCAGTCTCCGGGTCCCTAGTAGTGAGCAGTTCTTC.

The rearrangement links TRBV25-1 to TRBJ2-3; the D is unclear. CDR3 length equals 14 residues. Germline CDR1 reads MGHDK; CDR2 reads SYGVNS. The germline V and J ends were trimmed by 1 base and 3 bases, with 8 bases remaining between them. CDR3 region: CASSELDKTDTQYF. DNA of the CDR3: TGTGCCAGCAGTGAATTAGACAAAACAGATACGCAGTATTTT.

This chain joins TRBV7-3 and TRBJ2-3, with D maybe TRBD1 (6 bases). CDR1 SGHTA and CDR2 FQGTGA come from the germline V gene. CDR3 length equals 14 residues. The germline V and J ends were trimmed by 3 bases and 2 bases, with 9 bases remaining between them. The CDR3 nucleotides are TGTGCCAGCAGCTTGGACAGAACCACAGATACGCAGTATTTT. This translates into CASSLDRTTDTQYF.

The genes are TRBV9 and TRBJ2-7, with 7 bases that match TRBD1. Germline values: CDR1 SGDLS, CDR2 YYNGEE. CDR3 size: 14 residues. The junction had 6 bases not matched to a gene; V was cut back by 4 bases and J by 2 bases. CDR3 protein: CASSPRQGPYEQYV. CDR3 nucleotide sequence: TGTGCCAGCAGCCCCCGACAGGGTCCCTACGAGCAGTACGTC.

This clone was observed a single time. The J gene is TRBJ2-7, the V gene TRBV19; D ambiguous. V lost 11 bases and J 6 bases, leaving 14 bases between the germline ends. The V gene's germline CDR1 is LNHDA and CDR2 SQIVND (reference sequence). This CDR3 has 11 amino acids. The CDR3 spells CASGSVGEQYF. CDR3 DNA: TGTGCCTCCGGCAGCGTAGGCGAGCAGTACTTC.

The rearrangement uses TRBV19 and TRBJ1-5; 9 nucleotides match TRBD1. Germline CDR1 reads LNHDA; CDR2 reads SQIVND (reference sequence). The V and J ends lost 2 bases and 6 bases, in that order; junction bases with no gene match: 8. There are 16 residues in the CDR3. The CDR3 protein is CASSITGTGKGQPQHF. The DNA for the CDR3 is TGTGCCAGTAGTATAACCGGGACAGGGAAAGGTCAGCCCCAGCATTTT.

In nucleotides, the CDR3 is TGTGCCTCTTCATCGACAGGGTTTCGGAAAGAGACCCAGTACTTC. Protein: CASSSTGFRKETQYF. This chain links TRBV30 with TRBJ2-5; 7 bases agree with TRBD1. The V and J ends lost 7 bases and 3 bases, in that order; junction bases with no gene match: 14. This CDR3 has 15 amino acids. Per the germline V gene, CDR1 is GTSNPN and CDR2 is SVGIG (reference sequence).

CDR3 region: CAWGLLNRVDGELFF. The CDR3 nucleotides read TGTGCCTGGGGTTTATTGAACAGGGTCGACGGGGAGCTGTTTTTT. This chain links TRBV30 with TRBJ2-2; D might be TRBD1 (6 bases). Trimming shortened V by 5 bases and J by 7 bases, and 20 bases separated the two germline ends. The length of the CDR3 is 15 residues. Per germline, CDR1 GTSNPN and CDR2 SVGIG (reference sequence).